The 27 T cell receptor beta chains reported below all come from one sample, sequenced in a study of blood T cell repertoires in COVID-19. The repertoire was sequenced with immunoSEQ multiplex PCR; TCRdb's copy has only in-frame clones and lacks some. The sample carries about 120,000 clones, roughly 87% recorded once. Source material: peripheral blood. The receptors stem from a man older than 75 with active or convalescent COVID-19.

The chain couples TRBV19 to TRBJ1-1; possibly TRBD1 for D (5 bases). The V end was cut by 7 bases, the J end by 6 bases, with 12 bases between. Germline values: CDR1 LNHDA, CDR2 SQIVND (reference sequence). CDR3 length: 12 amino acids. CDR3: CASTRGIAEAFF. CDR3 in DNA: TGTGCCAGTACCCGGGGGATTGCTGAAGCTTTCTTT.

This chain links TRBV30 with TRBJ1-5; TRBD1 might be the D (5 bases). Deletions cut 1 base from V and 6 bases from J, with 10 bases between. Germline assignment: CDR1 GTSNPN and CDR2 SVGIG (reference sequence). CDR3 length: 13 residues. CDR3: CAWSGLGGQPQHF. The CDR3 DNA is TGTGCCTGGAGTGGGTTGGGGGGTCAGCCCCAGCATTTT.

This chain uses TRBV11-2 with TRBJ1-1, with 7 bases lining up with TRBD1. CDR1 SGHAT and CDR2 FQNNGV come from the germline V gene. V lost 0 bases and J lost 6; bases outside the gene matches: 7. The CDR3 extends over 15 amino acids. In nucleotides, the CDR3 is TGTGCCAGCAGCTTAGAAAGGGGGCTGGAGGCTGAAGCTTTCTTT. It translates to CASSLERGLEAEAFF.

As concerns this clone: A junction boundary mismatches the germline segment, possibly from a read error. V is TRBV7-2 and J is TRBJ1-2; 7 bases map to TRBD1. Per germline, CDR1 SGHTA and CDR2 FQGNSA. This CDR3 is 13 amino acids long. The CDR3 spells CASSLEGISYRGF. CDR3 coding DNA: TGTGCCAGCAGCTTAGAGGGTATATCCTACAGGGGATTC.

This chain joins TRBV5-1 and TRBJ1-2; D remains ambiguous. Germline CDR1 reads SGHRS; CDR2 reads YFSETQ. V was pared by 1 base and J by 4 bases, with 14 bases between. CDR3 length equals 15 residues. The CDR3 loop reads CASSLMASSGYGYTF. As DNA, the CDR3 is TGCGCCAGCAGCTTGATGGCCTCTAGTGGCTATGGCTACACCTTC.

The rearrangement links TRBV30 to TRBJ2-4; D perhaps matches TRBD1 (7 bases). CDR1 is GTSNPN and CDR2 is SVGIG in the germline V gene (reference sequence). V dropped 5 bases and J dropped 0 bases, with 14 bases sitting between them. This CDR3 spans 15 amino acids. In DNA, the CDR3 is TGTGCCTGGGGGAGGACAGGTCTAGCCAAAAACATTCAGTACTTC. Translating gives CAWGRTGLAKNIQYF.

The CDR3 protein is CASSLGTVYTGELFF. The CDR3 bases are TGCGCCAGCAGCTTAGGGACAGTCTACACCGGGGAGCTGTTTTTT. The V gene is TRBV5-1, the J gene TRBJ2-2; 7 nucleotides match TRBD1. CDR1 and CDR2 (germline): SGHRS, YFSETQ. Germline trimming cut 2 bases from V and 3 bases from J; bases unmatched to any gene: 4. The CDR3 has 15 residues.

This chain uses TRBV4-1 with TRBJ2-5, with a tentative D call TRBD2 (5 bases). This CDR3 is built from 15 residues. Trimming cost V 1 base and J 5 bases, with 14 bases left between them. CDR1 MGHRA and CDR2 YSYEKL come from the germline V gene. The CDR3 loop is CASSQAPGKTETQYF. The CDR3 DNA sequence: TGCGCCAGCAGCCAAGCCCCCGGGAAAACGGAGACCCAGTACTTC.

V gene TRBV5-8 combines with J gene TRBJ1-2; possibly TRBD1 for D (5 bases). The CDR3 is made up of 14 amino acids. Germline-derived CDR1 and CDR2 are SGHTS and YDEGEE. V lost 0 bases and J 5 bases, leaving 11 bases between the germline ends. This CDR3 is CASSLGQQGYGYTF. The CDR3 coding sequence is TGTGCCAGCAGCTTGGGACAGCAAGGATATGGCTACACCTTC.

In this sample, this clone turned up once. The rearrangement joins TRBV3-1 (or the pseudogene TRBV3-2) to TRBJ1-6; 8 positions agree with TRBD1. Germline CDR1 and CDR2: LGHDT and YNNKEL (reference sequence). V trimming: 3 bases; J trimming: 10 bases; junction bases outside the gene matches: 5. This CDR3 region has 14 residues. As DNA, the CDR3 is TGTGCCAGCAGCCAGGGACAGGCAAGGTCACCCCTCCACTTT. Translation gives CASSQGQARSPLHF.

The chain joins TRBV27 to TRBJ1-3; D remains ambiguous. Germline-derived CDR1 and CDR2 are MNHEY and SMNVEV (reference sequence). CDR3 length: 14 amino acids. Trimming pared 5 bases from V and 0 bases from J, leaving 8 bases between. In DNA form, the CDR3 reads TGTGCCAGCAGTCCTTTAGCCTCTGGAAACACCATATATTTT. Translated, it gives CASSPLASGNTIYF.

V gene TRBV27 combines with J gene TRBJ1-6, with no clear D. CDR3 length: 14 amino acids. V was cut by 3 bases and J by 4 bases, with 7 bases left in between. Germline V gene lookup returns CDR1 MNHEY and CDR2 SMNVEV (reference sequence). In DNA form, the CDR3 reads TGTGCCAGCAGTTTTAACAGTTATAATTCACCCCTCCACTTT. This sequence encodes CASSFNSYNSPLHF.

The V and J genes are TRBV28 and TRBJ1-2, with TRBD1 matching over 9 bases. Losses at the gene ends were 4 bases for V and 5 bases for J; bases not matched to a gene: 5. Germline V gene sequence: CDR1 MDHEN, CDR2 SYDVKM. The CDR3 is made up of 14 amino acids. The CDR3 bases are TGTGCCAGCAGTTCTTTCGGGACAGGGTATGGCTACACCTTC. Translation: CASSSFGTGYGYTF.

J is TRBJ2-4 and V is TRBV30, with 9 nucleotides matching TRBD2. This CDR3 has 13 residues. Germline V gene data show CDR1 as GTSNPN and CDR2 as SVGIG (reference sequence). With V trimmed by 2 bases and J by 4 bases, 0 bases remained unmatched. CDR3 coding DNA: TGTGCCTGGAGTACTAGCGGGAAAAACATTCAGTACTTC. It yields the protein CAWSTSGKNIQYF. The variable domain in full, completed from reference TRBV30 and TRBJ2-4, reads SQTIHQWPATLVQPVGSPLSLECTVEGTSNPNLYWYRQAAGRGLQLLFYSVGIGQISSEVPQNLSASRPQDRQFILSSKKLLLSDSGFYLCAWSTSGKNIQYFGAGTRLSVL.

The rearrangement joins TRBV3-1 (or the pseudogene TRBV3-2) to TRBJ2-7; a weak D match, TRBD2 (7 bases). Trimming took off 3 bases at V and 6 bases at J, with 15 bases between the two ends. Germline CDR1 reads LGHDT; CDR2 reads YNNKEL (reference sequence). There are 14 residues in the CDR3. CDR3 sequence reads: CASSHRGGAGEQYF. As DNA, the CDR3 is TGTGCCAGCAGCCACCGAGGGGGGGCCGGCGAGCAGTACTTC.

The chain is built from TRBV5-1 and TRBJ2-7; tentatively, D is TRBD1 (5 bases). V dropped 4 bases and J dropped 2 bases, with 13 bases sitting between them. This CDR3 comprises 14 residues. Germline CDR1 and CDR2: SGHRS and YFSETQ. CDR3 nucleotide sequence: TGCGCCAGCAGCACAGGTGGGGTCACCTACGAGCAGTACTTC. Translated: CASSTGGVTYEQYF. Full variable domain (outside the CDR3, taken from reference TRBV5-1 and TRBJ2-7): KAGVTQTPRYLIKTRGQQVTLSCSPISGHRSVSWYQQTPGQGLQFLFEYFSETQRNKGNFPGRFSGRQFSNSRSEMNVSTLELGDSALYLCASSTGGVTYEQYFGPGTRLTVT.

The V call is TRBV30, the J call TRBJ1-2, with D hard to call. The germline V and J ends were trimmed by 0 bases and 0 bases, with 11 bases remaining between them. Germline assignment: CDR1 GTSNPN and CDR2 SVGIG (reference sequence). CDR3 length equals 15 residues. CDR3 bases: TGTGCCTGGAGTGTCCGGCGGTATACTAACTATGGCTACACCTTC. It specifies CAWSVRRYTNYGYTF.

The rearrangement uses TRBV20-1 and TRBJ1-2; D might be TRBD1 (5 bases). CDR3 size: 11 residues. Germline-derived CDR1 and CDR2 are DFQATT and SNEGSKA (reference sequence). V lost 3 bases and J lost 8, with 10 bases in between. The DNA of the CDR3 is TGCAGTGCTAGTCCAGGGAACGGCTACACCTTC. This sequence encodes CSASPGNGYTF.

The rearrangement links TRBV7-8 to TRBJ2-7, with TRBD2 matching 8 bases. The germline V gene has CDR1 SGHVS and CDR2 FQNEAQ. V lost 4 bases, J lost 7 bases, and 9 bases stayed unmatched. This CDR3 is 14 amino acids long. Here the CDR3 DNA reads TGTGCCAGCAGCTCAGCGGGGGCCCGGCGGGAGCAGTACTTC. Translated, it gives CASSSAGARREQYF.

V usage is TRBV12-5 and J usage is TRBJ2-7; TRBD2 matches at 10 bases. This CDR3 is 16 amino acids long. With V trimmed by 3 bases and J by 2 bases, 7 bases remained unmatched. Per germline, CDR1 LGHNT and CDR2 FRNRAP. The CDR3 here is CASGFPPSGRTYEQYF. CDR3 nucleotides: TGTGCTAGTGGTTTCCCCCCTAGCGGGAGAACCTACGAGCAGTACTTC.

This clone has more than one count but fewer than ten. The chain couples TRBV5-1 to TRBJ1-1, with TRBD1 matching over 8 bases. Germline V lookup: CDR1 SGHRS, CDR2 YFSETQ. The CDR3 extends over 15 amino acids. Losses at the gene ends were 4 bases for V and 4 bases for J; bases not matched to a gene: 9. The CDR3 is CASSPGQAMGTEAFF. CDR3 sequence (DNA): TGCGCCAGCAGCCCGGGACAGGCGATGGGCACTGAAGCTTTCTTT.

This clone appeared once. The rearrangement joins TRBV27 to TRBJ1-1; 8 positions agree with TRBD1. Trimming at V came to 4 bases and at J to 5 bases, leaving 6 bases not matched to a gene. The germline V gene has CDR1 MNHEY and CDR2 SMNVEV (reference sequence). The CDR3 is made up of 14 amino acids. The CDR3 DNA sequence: TGTGCCAGCAGTTCGACAGGGGCCCGAACTGAAGCTTTCTTT. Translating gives CASSSTGARTEAFF.

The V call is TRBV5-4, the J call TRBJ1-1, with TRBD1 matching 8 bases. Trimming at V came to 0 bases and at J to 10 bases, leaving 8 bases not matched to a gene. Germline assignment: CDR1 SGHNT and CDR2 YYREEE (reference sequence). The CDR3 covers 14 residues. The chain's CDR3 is CASSLGTGRDRAFF. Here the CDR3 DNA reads TGTGCCAGCAGCTTGGGGACAGGGCGGGACCGAGCTTTCTTT.

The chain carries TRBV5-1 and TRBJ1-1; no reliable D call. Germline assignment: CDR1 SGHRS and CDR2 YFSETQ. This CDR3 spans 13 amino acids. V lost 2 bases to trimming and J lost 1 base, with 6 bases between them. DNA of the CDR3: TGCGCCAGCAGCTTTGAGGGGAACACTGAAGCTTTCTTT. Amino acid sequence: CASSFEGNTEAFF.

The CDR3 reads CATSRALGQGQDTQYF. The CDR3 DNA reads TGTGCCACCAGCAGAGCTCTGGGGCAGGGTCAAGATACGCAGTATTTT. The V gene is TRBV15, the J gene TRBJ2-3; the D gene is possibly TRBD1 (5 bases). V was trimmed by 1 base and J by 5 bases, leaving 16 bases between them. The germline V gene encodes CDR1 LNHNV and CDR2 YYDKDF (reference sequence). CDR3 size: 16 residues.

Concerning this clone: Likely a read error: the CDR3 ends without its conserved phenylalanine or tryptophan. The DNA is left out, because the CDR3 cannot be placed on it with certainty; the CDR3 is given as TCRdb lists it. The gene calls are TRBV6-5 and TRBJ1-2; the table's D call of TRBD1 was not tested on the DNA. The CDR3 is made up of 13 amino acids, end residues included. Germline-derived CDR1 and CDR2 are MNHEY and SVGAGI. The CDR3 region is CASGFDRGAEYFV.

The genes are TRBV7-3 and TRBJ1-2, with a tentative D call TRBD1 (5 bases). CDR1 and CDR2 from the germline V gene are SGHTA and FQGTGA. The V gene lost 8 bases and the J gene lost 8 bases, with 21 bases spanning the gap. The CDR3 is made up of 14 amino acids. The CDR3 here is CASARVGGGGGYTF. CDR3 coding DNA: TGTGCCAGCGCTCGCGTGGGGGGAGGAGGCGGCTACACCTTC.